A single sample gave rise to the 9 T cell receptor beta chains below, sequenced in a study of blood T cell repertoires in COVID-19. Some clones are missing from TCRdb's copy, which holds only in-frame ones; the method was immunoSEQ multiplex PCR. This repertoire shows 210,000 or so clones, around 81% found once; its top ten account for 7% to 8.5%. The sequenced sample consisted of PBMCs or T cells enriched from blood (not recorded which). The receptors shown here come from a woman between 35 and 50 years old with acute COVID-19.

The chain employs TRBV5-1 and TRBJ2-1; 9 nucleotides line up with TRBD2. V shed 2 bases, J shed 0 bases, and the junction held 6 bases outside the gene matches. Per the germline V gene, CDR1 is SGHRS and CDR2 is YFSETQ. CDR3 length: 17 residues. The CDR3: CASSLFGGGASYNEQFF. The CDR3 coding sequence is TGCGCCAGCAGCTTATTTGGCGGGGGGGCCTCCTACAATGAGCAGTTCTTC.

The V and J genes are TRBV7-2 and TRBJ2-1, with D possibly matching TRBD1 (5 bases). V was pared by 4 bases and J by 0 bases, with 7 bases between. The CDR3 contains 14 residues. Germline V CDR1 and CDR2: SGHTA, FQGNSA. The CDR3 DNA follows: TGTGCCAGCAGCTCCCAGGGCTCCTACAATGAGCAGTTCTTC. It translates to CASSSQGSYNEQFF.

The chain couples TRBV9 to TRBJ1-6; D not resolved. CDR1 and CDR2 from the germline V gene are SGDLS and YYNGEE. CDR3 length: 14 amino acids. The germline V and J ends were trimmed by 4 bases and 7 bases, with 12 bases remaining between them. This chain's CDR3 is CASSRQAHNSPLHF. The DNA for the CDR3 is TGTGCCAGCAGCAGACAAGCACACAATTCACCCCTCCACTTT. The complete variable domain, with remaining parts taken from reference TRBV9 and TRBJ1-6, reads DSGVTQTPKHLITATGQRVTLRCSPRSGDLSVYWYQQSLDQGLQFLIQYYNGEERAKGNILERFSAQQFPDLHSELNLSSLELGDSALYFCASSRQAHNSPLHFGNGTRLTVT.

The gene calls are TRBV5-1 and TRBJ1-1; 11 nucleotides align to TRBD1. The V and J ends lost 4 bases and 6 bases, in that order; junction bases with no gene match: 14. The CDR3 runs to 17 residues. Germline values: CDR1 SGHRS, CDR2 YFSETQ. This CDR3 reads CASSPRTGGVYPPEAFF. Written as DNA, the CDR3 is TGCGCCAGCAGCCCCCGGACAGGGGGCGTATACCCCCCTGAAGCTTTCTTT.

On this clone itself: Other DNA sequences in this specimen translate into the identical CDR3. CDR3 nucleotides: TGTGCCAGCAGTTTTGGACAGAACACTGAAGCTTTCTTT. Its protein product is CASSFGQNTEAFF. The chain employs TRBV12-3 or TRBV12-4 and TRBJ1-1, with TRBD1 as a possible D gene (5 bases). V was trimmed by 3 bases and J by 1 base, leaving 6 bases between them. There are 13 residues in the CDR3.

This clone was detected a few times. Written as DNA, the CDR3 is TGCGCCAGCAGCGTCAGAACTAGCGGAAATGAGCAGTTCTTC. It encodes CASSVRTSGNEQFF. The chain uses TRBV5-1 and TRBJ2-1; 8 positions agree with TRBD2. Per the germline V gene, CDR1 is SGHRS and CDR2 is YFSETQ. Trimming at V came to 4 bases and at J to 7 bases, leaving 7 bases not matched to a gene. The CDR3 contains 14 residues.

CDR3 bases: TGTGCCTGGAGTAGATATGCCGCCGGGGAGCAGTTCTTC. This encodes CAWSRYAAGEQFF. V is TRBV30 and J is TRBJ2-1; no firm D call. Germline V gene sequence: CDR1 GTSNPN, CDR2 SVGIG (reference sequence). This CDR3 contains 13 residues. With 2 bases removed from V and 10 bases from J, the gap between germline ends came to 15 bases.

This clone occurred a few times. The rearrangement links TRBV10-3 to TRBJ1-6; D unclear. From germline, CDR1 is ENHRY and CDR2 SYGVKD. The length of the CDR3 is 13 residues. The ends were cut back, 8 bases at V and 8 bases at J, with 13 bases in the middle. The DNA of the CDR3 is TGTGCCATCCGCGGTGGTGTAGATTCACCCCTCCACTTT. Its protein product is CAIRGGVDSPLHF.

The J gene is TRBJ1-3, the V gene TRBV5-1; 9 nucleotides match TRBD1. There are 15 residues in the CDR3. Trimming removed 6 bases from V and 5 bases from J; junction bases left unmatched: 9. Germline V lookup: CDR1 SGHRS, CDR2 YFSETQ. DNA of the CDR3: TGCGCCAGCACCATTGGGGACAGGGATCGAAACACCATATATTTT. Its translation: CASTIGDRDRNTIYF.